This T cell receptor (beta chain) was observed in a study of cytomegalovirus exposure and HLA in healthy donors. About the research overall: Researchers found that approximately 80% of almost 400 genotyped donors fell within the Caucasian-associated ancestry cluster.

The study ran its PCR with 60 Vbeta and 13 Jbeta primers. Sequencing was performed with immunoSEQ multiplex PCR; in TCRdb, only in-frame clones are kept and a portion is missing. Of around 130,000 clones listed, roughly 85% are singletons. V was trimmed by 1 base and J by 1 base, leaving 11 bases between them. This CDR3 contains 16 residues. CDR1 is MGHRA and CDR2 is YSYEKL in the germline V gene. This TCR was recovered from a woman aged 25-40 years in good health and CMV-seropositive. The sequenced material came from PBMCs. This chain links TRBV4-1 with TRBJ1-3, with D tentatively TRBD1 (5 bases). The DNA of the CDR3 is TGCGCCAGCAGCCAAGTATTAGGGGTTTCTGGAAACACCATATATTTT. Its protein product is CASSQVLGVSGNTIYF.